Below, 17 T cell receptor beta chains from the same sample are listed, as sequenced in a study of graft-versus-host responses after intestinal transplantation (dated by TCRdb to 2020 to 2023). These TCRs' antigens remain unknown. Read against the paper, the sample's time point label means: cells obtained before transplantation from donor or recipient. The library was made by the immunoSEQ multiplex PCR assay. TCRdb limited this immuneACCESS table to in-frame rearrangements with V and J called. A share of clones is missing; checked studies link under half to unresolved V genes, and the rest is unexplained. This sample comprises approximately 85,000 clones, 85% to 95% of them detected only once. The ten largest clonotypes hold about 1.1% of the sample. Sample: unstimulated CD8+ T cells sorted from spleen or lymph node cells, taken before transplant. The source is a human donor who was the organ donor for an intestinal transplant.

The chain carries TRBV19 and TRBJ1-5; 9 bases match TRBD1. Trimming cost V 5 bases and J 2 bases; bases outside gene matches: 16. Germline V gives CDR1 LNHDA, CDR2 SQIVND (reference sequence). The CDR3 runs 19 residues. The CDR3 region has the DNA TGTGCCAGTAGTCTTCACCGGGACAGGGCTCTTTACGGCAATCAGCCCCAGCATTTT. Translation: CASSLHRDRALYGNQPQHF. Full variable domain (rest looked up from reference TRBV19 and TRBJ1-5): DGGITQSPKYLFRKEGQNVTLSCEQNLNHDAMYWYRQDPGQGLRLIYYSQIVNDFQKGDIAEGYSVSREKKESFPLTVTSAQKNPTAFYLCASSLHRDRALYGNQPQHFGDGTRLSIL.

This chain connects TRBV19 to TRBJ2-7; D gene unclear. Germline assignment: CDR1 LNHDA and CDR2 SQIVND (reference sequence). This CDR3 comprises 14 residues. Trimming removed 1 base from V and 0 bases from J, with 7 bases in between. CDR3 amino acids: CASSIGHSSYEQYF. The CDR3 DNA reads as TGTGCCAGTAGTATAGGGCACAGCTCCTACGAGCAGTACTTC.

The CDR3 sequence is CASTGDWDTEAFF. The CDR3 bases are TGTGCCAGCACGGGTGATTGGGACACTGAAGCTTTCTTT. This rearrangement joins TRBV9 to TRBJ1-1; D is undetermined. Germline V gives CDR1 SGDLS, CDR2 YYNGEE. The CDR3 consists of 13 residues. V dropped 6 bases and J dropped 3 bases, with 12 bases sitting between them.

The chain uses TRBV12-5 and TRBJ2-4; TRBD2 matches at 8 bases. CDR3 length: 15 residues. Trimming at V came to 5 bases and at J to 8 bases, leaving 11 bases not matched to a gene. Germline CDR1 reads LGHNT; CDR2 reads FRNRAP. The CDR3 sequence is CASGPIAGILDIQYF. For the CDR3, the DNA is TGTGCTAGTGGTCCAATAGCGGGAATTCTTGACATTCAGTACTTC.

Of note for this clone: Other DNA sequences in this specimen translate into the identical CDR3. The chain recombines TRBV21-1 with TRBJ2-3; the DNA was not used to check the table's D call, TRBD2. TRBV21-1 is a documented pseudogene. CDR3 length equals 15 residues. The CDR3 is CASSSASGSGDTQYF. DNA for the CDR3: TGTGCCAGCAGCTCGGCCAGCGGGAGTGGAGATACGCAGTATTTT.

V usage is TRBV4-3 and J usage is TRBJ2-1, with TRBD2 matching over 15 bases. V dropped 0 bases and J dropped 7; count of bases not matched to a gene: 16. CDR1 and CDR2 (germline): LGHNA, YSLEER. The CDR3 has 21 residues. Written as DNA, the CDR3 is TGCGCCAGCAGCCAAGATGGGGGGACTAGCGGGAGGACGTCTCCGCGTAATGAGCAGTTCTTC. Translation gives CASSQDGGTSGRTSPRNEQFF.

CDR3 in DNA: TGTGCCAGCAGTTTATCCAGGTCTTACGAGCAGTACTTC. Encoded protein: CASSLSRSYEQYF. The chain couples TRBV27 to TRBJ2-7; D is undetermined. The length of the CDR3 is 13 residues. V was cut by 0 bases and J by 4 bases, with 7 bases left in between. Germline lookup yields CDR1 MNHEY and CDR2 SMNVEV (reference sequence).

This chain connects TRBV27 to TRBJ1-1; tentatively, D is TRBD1 (5 bases). V lost 5 bases and J 3 bases, leaving 16 bases between the germline ends. The CDR3 spans 15 residues. CDR1 is MNHEY and CDR2 is SMNVEV in the germline V gene (reference sequence). The CDR3 DNA reads TGTGCCAGCAGTCTCGGGGGGGGGTCGCACACTGAAGCTTTCTTT. It specifies CASSLGGGSHTEAFF.

The chain uses TRBV6-6 and TRBJ2-1, with TRBD2 as a possible D gene (6 bases). Germline CDR1 MNHNY, CDR2 SVGAGI (reference sequence). V dropped 7 bases and J dropped 8 bases, with 9 bases sitting between them. This CDR3 contains 11 residues. The CDR3 reads CASTGGDEQFF. CDR3 nucleotides: TGTGCCAGCACCGGGGGTGATGAGCAGTTCTTC.

V gene TRBV6-1 combines with J gene TRBJ1-5; no clear D gene. Trimming cost V 5 bases and J 0 bases, with 11 bases left between them. The CDR3 has 15 amino acids. Per the germline V gene, CDR1 is MNHNS and CDR2 is SASEGT. CDR3 coding DNA: TGTGCCAGCAGTCAAGAGGAGTATAGCAATCAGCCCCAGCATTTT. Encoded protein: CASSQEEYSNQPQHF.

The rearrangement links TRBV11-3 to TRBJ2-1, with D uncertain. This CDR3 spans 12 amino acids. Germline V gene sequence: CDR1 SGHNT, CDR2 YENEEA. Trimming pared 2 bases from V and 7 bases from J, leaving 6 bases between. CDR3 sequence: CASSLSANEQFF. The CDR3 DNA is TGTGCCAGCAGCTTAAGCGCTAATGAGCAGTTCTTC. Filled out from reference TRBV11-3 and TRBJ2-1, the complete variable domain reads EAGVVQSPRYKIIEKKQPVAFWCNPISGHNTLYWYLQNLGQGPELLIRYENEEAVDDSQLPKDRFSAERLKGVDSTLKIQPAELGDSAVYLCASSLSANEQFFGPGTRLTVL.

V gene TRBV2 combines with J gene TRBJ2-3, with D possibly matching TRBD1 (5 bases). CDR3 length: 16 amino acids. Germline assignment: CDR1 SNHLY and CDR2 FYNNEI. V shed 1 base and J shed 1 base, with 12 bases lying between them. In DNA form, the CDR3 reads TGTGCCAGCAGTGAAGTCAGGGTAATAGGCACAGATACGCAGTATTTT. Protein product: CASSEVRVIGTDTQYF. Combining the CDR3 with reference TRBV2 and TRBJ2-3 gives the whole variable domain EPEVTQTPSHQVTQMGQEVILRCVPISNHLYFYWYRQILGQKVEFLVSFYNNEISEKSEIFDDQFSVERPDGSNFTLKIRSTKLEDSAMYFCASSEVRVIGTDTQYFGPGTRLTVL.

This rearrangement joins TRBV5-4 to TRBJ1-1; 7 positions match TRBD1. The CDR3 extends over 14 amino acids. Looked up from germline, CDR1 is SGHNT and CDR2 is YYREEE (reference sequence). V trimming: 4 bases; J trimming: 0 bases; junction bases outside the gene matches: 3. The CDR3: CASSQTGMNTEAFF. Written as DNA, the CDR3 is TGTGCCAGCAGCCAGACAGGGATGAACACTGAAGCTTTCTTT. The full variable domain, its missing parts supplied by reference TRBV5-4 and TRBJ1-1, is ETGVTQSPTHLIKTRGQQVTLRCSSQSGHNTVSWYQQALGQGPQFIFQYYREEENGRGNFPPRFSGLQFPNYSSELNVNALELDDSALYLCASSQTGMNTEAFFGQGTRLTVV.

The V gene is TRBV28, the J gene TRBJ2-2; TRBD2 matches 10 bases. The J segment lost 4 bases and the V segment lost 5 bases, leaving 19 bases of the junction unmatched. CDR1 MDHEN and CDR2 SYDVKM come from the germline V gene. CDR3 length: 20 amino acids. CDR3 DNA sequence: TGTGCCAGCAGTACTCGGACTAGCGGCAACAAATGGGAAGGCACCGGGGAGCTGTTTTTT. Residues: CASSTRTSGNKWEGTGELFF.

The chain employs TRBV11-2 and TRBJ2-7; 9 positions match TRBD2. Germline CDR1 is SGHAT and CDR2 is FQNNGV. V was clipped by 4 bases and J by 0 bases; unmatched bases: 7. The CDR3 spans 16 residues. The CDR3 loop reads CASSSAGLALSYEQYF. As DNA, the CDR3 is TGTGCCAGCAGCTCCGCCGGACTAGCGCTCTCCTACGAGCAGTACTTC.

CDR3 loop: CASSGSGTSSYEQYF. The CDR3 DNA sequence: TGTGCCAGCAGCGGGAGCGGAACGAGCTCCTACGAGCAGTACTTC. The chain employs TRBV7-9 and TRBJ2-7, with D perhaps TRBD2 (5 bases). The CDR3 contains 15 residues. Trimming took 5 bases from V and 0 from J, leaving 14 bases between them. Germline CDR1 and CDR2: SEHNR and FQNEAQ (reference sequence).

The gene calls are TRBV28 and TRBJ2-7; 11 bases map to TRBD2. J gave up 3 bases and V 6 bases, and 4 bases lay outside the gene matches. The CDR3 has 14 amino acids. CDR1 is MDHEN, CDR2 SYDVKM, per germline. The CDR3 DNA follows: TGTGCCAGCAGGCCCGGGACTAGCGGCTACGAGCAGTACTTC. Translating gives CASRPGTSGYEQYF. Full variable domain (missing parts from reference TRBV28 and TRBJ2-7): DVKVTQSSRYLVKRTGEKVFLECVQDMDHENMFWYRQDPGLGLRLIYFSYDVKMKEKGDIPEGYSVSREKKERFSLILESASTNQTSMYLCASRPGTSGYEQYFGPGTRLTVT.